This T cell receptor (beta chain) came from a study of early T cells in non-severe SARS-CoV-2 infection. Study as a whole: It was bulk RNA from unsorted whole blood that was sequenced, and the chains were unpaired.

General study findings and limits: CD4 and private specificities were missed by VDJdb matching, which favored anti-spike CD8 responses.

Points on this clonotype: Antigen specificity is unknown.

Germline V gene sequence: CDR1 SNHLY, CDR2 FYNNEI. The CDR3 covers 16 residues. Individual cDNA molecules received unique molecular identifiers during library preparation. TCRdb independently ran MiXCR on the 5' RACE reads; one entry per CDR3 protein. The data hold more than 50,000 distinct CDR3 sequences, with just under 15% observed a single time. The source of this sequence is an adult who was a healthcare worker with PCR-confirmed SARS-CoV-2 infection or an uninfected control (not recorded which). The sequenced sample was whole blood, obtained at baseline. This chain connects TRBV2 to TRBJ1-1, with D maybe TRBD1 (6 bases). CDR3 sequence (DNA): TGTGCAATCCTAGAAGGGCAGCCCAGGGGCGGCACTGAAGCTTTCTTT. It yields the protein CAILEGQPRGGTEAFF.